These 14 T cell receptor beta chains share one sample of origin, sequenced in a study of read filtering for tumor transcriptome and immune sequencing. The library was built from around 0.4 ug RNA with molecular barcoded adaptors for alpha/delta and beta/gamma chains. A single record per CDR3 protein comes from TCRdb applying MiXCR to the reads. The table has tens of thousands of distinct CDR3 sequences, over 9.5% seen once. The sequenced sample was a population of CD138-negative cells sorted from bone marrow. Receptor source: a donor at least 40 years old with multiple myeloma.

Turning to this clonotype: One end of the junction does not line up with germline, which may come from a read error. This sequence joins TRBV15 and TRBJ2-1; a weak D match, TRBD1 (6 bases). This CDR3 has 14 residues. Looked up from germline, CDR1 is LNHNV and CDR2 is YYDKDF (reference sequence). The DNA of the CDR3 is TGTGCCACCGGCAGAGTTCCAGGGGCTGGTGTGCAGTTCTTC. This sequence encodes CATGRVPGAGVQFF.

This clonotype was found many times. This chain connects TRBV30 to TRBJ1-6; possibly TRBD1 for D (6 bases). V dropped 4 bases and J dropped 9 bases, with 25 bases sitting between them. Germline V lookup: CDR1 GTSNPN, CDR2 SVGIG (reference sequence). The CDR3 length is 17 residues. The CDR3 spells CAWTSVGRTVGRSPLHF. CDR3 DNA sequence: TGTGCCTGGACCTCCGTTGGAAGGACAGTGGGGCGTTCACCCCTCCACTTT.

This clonotype was counted between two and nine times. This sequence may be a read error, since a much larger clone differs from it by one base. This rearrangement joins TRBV24-1 to TRBJ2-3; TRBD1 agrees at 9 bases. Per the germline V gene, CDR1 is KGHDR and CDR2 is SFDVKD. V shed 5 bases and J 10 bases; nucleotides not matched to a gene: 9. CDR3 length: 14 residues. In nucleotides, the CDR3 is TGTGCCACCAGTGTCACAGGGGGCATGGATGCGCAGTATTTT. Amino acids: CATSVTGGMDAQYF.

This clonotype occurred many times. The DNA of the CDR3 is TGCAGTGCTAGAGATGGGGGACTTAATCAGCCCCAGCATTTT. It yields the protein CSARDGGLNQPQHF. The chain links TRBV20-1 to TRBJ1-5; D is possibly TRBD1 (5 bases). The germline gives CDR1 DFQATT, CDR2 SNEGSKA (reference sequence). The germline V and J ends were trimmed by 0 bases and 4 bases, with 10 bases remaining between them. The length of the CDR3 is 14 residues.

By its share, this clonotype is medium-sized. The rearrangement links TRBV24-1 to TRBJ2-1, with 9 bases lining up with TRBD2. Germline V gene lookup returns CDR1 KGHDR and CDR2 SFDVKD. With V trimmed by 5 bases and J by 0 bases, 4 bases remained unmatched. The CDR3 is made up of 16 amino acids. CDR3 DNA: TGTGCCACCAGTGGCCGTAGCGGGAGCTCCTACAATGAGCAGTTCTTC. Translation: CATSGRSGSSYNEQFF.

In this sample, this clonotype turned up many times. This rearrangement joins TRBV7-8 to TRBJ2-1; 7 nucleotides align to TRBD2. Trimming removed 5 bases from V and 6 bases from J; junction bases left unmatched: 1. CDR1 is SGHVS and CDR2 is FQNEAQ in the germline V gene. This CDR3 region has 12 residues. The CDR3 nucleotides read TGTGCCAGCAGCCGACTAGCCAATGAGCAGTTCTTC. Translated: CASSRLANEQFF. The variable domain in full, completed from reference TRBV7-8 and TRBJ2-1, reads GAGVSQSPRYKVAKRGQDVALRCDPISGHVSLFWYQQALGQGPEFLTYFQNEAQLDKSGLPSDRFFAERPEGSVSTLKIQRTQQEDSAVYLCASSRLANEQFFGPGTRLTVL.

There are many counts of this clonotype. The chain carries TRBV27 and TRBJ1-1; D is ambiguous. Germline CDR1 reads MNHEY; CDR2 reads SMNVEV (reference sequence). Trimming cost V 4 bases and J 1 base, with 7 bases left between them. The CDR3 loop spans 13 amino acids. CDR3 protein: CASSYGGNTEAFF. The CDR3 DNA is TGTGCCAGCAGTTATGGCGGGAACACTGAAGCTTTCTTT.

This clonotype was observed many times. V and J are TRBV25-1 and TRBJ2-1, with D possibly being TRBD1 or TRBD2 (5 bases each). Germline V CDR1 and CDR2: MGHDK, SYGVNS. The CDR3 consists of 14 residues. V was clipped by 6 bases and J by 8 bases, with 17 bases between them. The CDR3 here is CASSLWGVGDEQFF. CDR3 nucleotides: TGTGCCAGCAGCTTATGGGGAGTAGGGGATGAGCAGTTCTTC.

Remarks on this clonotype: A far larger clone is a single base away, which makes a read error likely. The J gene is TRBJ2-1, the V gene TRBV11-3; no clear D. Germline V gives CDR1 SGHNT, CDR2 YENEEA. This CDR3 has 12 amino acids. The CDR3 is CASSPTANGQFF. The CDR3 nucleotides read TGTGCCAGCAGCCCTACGGCCAATGGGCAGTTCTTC.

This clonotype has at least ten counts. J is TRBJ2-5 and V is TRBV18, with 10 positions matching TRBD2. V was pared by 3 bases and J by 4 bases, with 5 bases of the junction left unmatched. The germline V gene has CDR1 KGHSH and CDR2 LQKENI. This CDR3 region has 15 residues. The CDR3 DNA is TGTGCCAGCTCACCTGGAGCGGGAGGGGGAGAGACCCAGTACTTC. It specifies CASSPGAGGGETQYF.

This clonotype was detected many times. The V and J genes are TRBV28 and TRBJ2-7, with D perhaps matching TRBD1 (5 bases). Trimming removed 6 bases from V and 0 bases from J, with 15 bases in between. The CDR3 consists of 15 residues. Germline V gives CDR1 MDHEN, CDR2 SYDVKM. The DNA for the CDR3 is TGTGCCAGCAGCCTCGACAGCTCCTACTCCTACGAGCAGTACTTC. Its translation: CASSLDSSYSYEQYF.

There are many counts of this clonotype. The chain uses TRBV7-2 and TRBJ2-1; TRBD2 matches 8 bases. J gave up 9 bases and V 2 bases, and 15 bases lay outside the gene matches. The V gene's germline CDR1 is SGHTA and CDR2 FQGNSA. This CDR3 region has 17 residues. The CDR3 region has the DNA TGTGCCAGCAGCTTACCTCAAGGAGCGGGAGAGTCCCGTGAGCAGTTCTTC. Residues: CASSLPQGAGESREQFF.

Many counts were recorded for this clonotype. This chain connects TRBV10-3 to TRBJ2-7, with D unclear. Germline V gene data show CDR1 as ENHRY and CDR2 as SYGVKD. The V end was cut by 4 bases, the J end by 2 bases, with 6 bases between. The CDR3 has 12 residues. The CDR3 spells CAISGRAYEQYF. CDR3 nucleotide sequence: TGTGCCATCAGTGGTCGGGCCTACGAGCAGTACTTC.

This clonotype was counted at least ten times. This rearrangement joins TRBV3-1 to TRBJ2-2, with D perhaps matching TRBD1 (5 bases). This CDR3 region has 15 residues. The V end was cut by 4 bases, the J end by 1 base, with 10 bases between. Looked up from germline, CDR1 is LGHDT and CDR2 is YNNKEL (reference sequence). The CDR3: CASSLRQQNTGELFF. CDR3 bases: TGTGCCAGCAGCCTTCGACAGCAGAACACCGGGGAGCTGTTTTTT.